Reported below is one T cell receptor (beta chain). What it binds is not known. CDR1 and CDR2 from the germline V gene are SGHTA and FQGNSA. The CDR3 spans 14 residues. Germline trimming cut 7 bases from V and 3 bases from J; bases unmatched to any gene: 8. Sequence data for DNA of cultured CD4+ T cells were generated by the Oncomine TCR Beta short-read assay. DNA came from CD4+ T cells after culture. One entry per CDR3 protein results from TCRdb running MiXCR on the PCR reads. The sample yields roughly 7,400 distinct CDR3 sequences, around two fifths seen once. This record comes from a study of vaccination and CD4 T cells after COVID-19. Overall study: SARS-CoV-2, HCoV-NL63, HCoV-OC43 and HCoV-229E supplied the overlapping spike peptides used to stimulate cells.

Treatment in this sample: roughly 11-day PBMC culture with coronavirus spike peptide pools or control peptides (ViraFEST assay). Gathering of the CD4+ T cells, from the unexposed donor, took place before the COVID-19 pandemic (2011-2018). Antigen-specific T cell expansion with peptide pools preceded TCR sequencing in the ViraFEST approach. Input material: CD4+ T cells from blood, cultured in vitro. The gene calls are TRBV7-2 and TRBJ1-1; 7 bases agree with TRBD1. The clonotype comes from a human donor in good health. The CDR3 protein is CASNYRGRDTEAFF. The DNA for the CDR3 is TGTGCCAGCAATTACAGGGGCCGGGACACTGAAGCTTTCTTT.